The T cell receptor (beta chain) under discussion was sequenced for a study of vaccination effects on CD4 cells after COVID-19. Sequencing in the ViraFEST assay came after antigen-specific CD4+ T cells had been expanded with viral peptide pools, which were used to stimulate PBMC. When around 9 days of culture had elapsed, CD4+ T cells were isolated. None of the vaccinated had previously contracted SARS-CoV-2, and their nucleocapsid antibodies tested negative. TCRdb's table, derived via immunoSEQ multiplex PCR, lists solely in-frame clones and lacks some. The sample has about 71,000 clones, approximately 79% seen once. A note on this clone: Its cognate antigen is unknown.

Germline CDR1 reads MNHNY; CDR2 reads SVGAGI (reference sequence). The ends were cut back, 6 bases at V and 2 bases at J, with 6 bases in the middle. The CDR3 loop spans 12 amino acids. This chain connects TRBV6-6 to TRBJ2-3; D remains ambiguous. The input for sequencing was CD4+ T cells from PBMCs cultured with HCoV-OC43 spike peptides, taken before COVID-19 vaccination. Subset defined: HCoV-OC43 spike overlapping peptide pool stimulation. This TCR derives from a human donor who received a COVID-19 vaccine. CDR3: CASSPDTDTQYF. DNA of the CDR3: TGTGCCAGCAGCCCCGACACAGATACGCAGTATTTT.